The 12 T cell receptor beta chains in this list originate from one sample, sequenced in a study of T cells in Graves' hyperthyroidism and ophthalmopathy (dated by TCRdb to between 2019 and 2020). Library preparation was by multiplex PCR. Instrument on record: Illumina HiSeq 2000. TCR beta CDR3 regions were amplified from RNA transcripts. The first round of RT-PCR for the TCR CDR3 was performed with the HTBI primer set and the Qiagen OneStep RT-PCR kit. The public reads were quality trimmed at Q25 with fastp and then assembled into clones with MiXCR by TCRdb, keeping productive beta chains. Each entry is one CDR3 protein sequence, shown with its most common DNA and genes. This sample holds about 640,000 distinct CDR3 sequences; about 14% were observed only once. The ten largest make up around 13% of the sample. Sequenced: blood. The source of these receptors is a woman aged 45 to 65 with Graves' ophthalmopathy.

This clonotype showed up many times. Compared with germline, one end of the junction differs, possibly owing to a read error. The chain is built from TRBV7-9 and TRBJ2-3; 11 bases are a match to TRBD2. There are 17 residues in the CDR3. Per germline, CDR1 SEHNR and CDR2 FQNEAQ (reference sequence). The CDR3 region has the DNA TGTGCCAGCAGCCTAGCGGGAGGAGGATCGAGCACAGATACGCAGTATTTT. It is translated as CASSLAGGGSSTDTQYF.

This clonotype was observed many times. The V call is TRBV27, the J call TRBJ2-1; D perhaps matches TRBD2 (5 bases). Trimming stripped 5 bases from V and 4 bases from J, with 9 bases between. The CDR3 length is 13 residues. Germline CDR1 reads MNHEY; CDR2 reads SMNVEV (reference sequence). Written as DNA, the CDR3 is TGTGCCAGCAGTCGTACTAGGTACAATGAGCAGTTCTTC. This gives the protein CASSRTRYNEQFF.

This clonotype was recorded many times. The V gene is TRBV5-8, the J gene TRBJ2-1; TRBD1 matches 7 bases. J gave up 4 bases and V 4 bases, and 8 bases lay outside the gene matches. The germline CDR1 and CDR2 sequences are SGHTS and YDEGEE. This CDR3 has 15 residues. The CDR3 sequence: CASSPSGQPYNEQFF. The CDR3 DNA sequence: TGTGCCAGCAGCCCCTCGGGACAGCCTTACAATGAGCAGTTCTTC.

This clonotype was observed at least ten times. V usage is TRBV7-2 and J usage is TRBJ2-3, with 11 bases aligning to TRBD2. CDR1 is SGHTA and CDR2 is FQGNSA in the germline V gene. J gave up 2 bases and V 1 base, and 5 bases lay outside the gene matches. The CDR3 covers 17 residues. The CDR3 spells CASSLGLAGGFTDTQYF. In nucleotides, the CDR3 is TGTGCCAGCAGCTTAGGCCTAGCGGGAGGATTCACAGATACGCAGTATTTT.

This clonotype was recorded many times. The CDR3 protein is CASSLGTGQDTQYF. DNA for the CDR3: TGCGCCAGCAGCCTCGGGACAGGTCAGGATACGCAGTATTTT. The gene calls are TRBV5-1 and TRBJ2-3, with 8 bases identical to TRBD1. Trimming took 4 bases from V and 6 from J; bases not matched to a gene: 7. CDR3 length: 14 amino acids. CDR1 and CDR2 (germline): SGHRS, YFSETQ.

This clonotype was found many times. The gene calls are TRBV11-3 and TRBJ2-1, with TRBD2 identical over 10 bases. V trimming: 4 bases; J trimming: 8 bases; junction bases outside the gene matches: 2. The CDR3 contains 13 residues. CDR1 is SGHNT and CDR2 is YENEEA in the germline V gene. CDR3 bases: TGTGCCAGCAGCTCTAGCGGGAGCTATGAGCAGTTCTTC. Protein: CASSSSGSYEQFF.

This clonotype was detected a few times. The CDR3 DNA reads as TGTGCCAGCATCCCTCGGCAGGGGCCATATAGCAATCAGCCCCAGCATTTT. Translating it yields CASIPRQGPYSNQPQHF. V usage is TRBV7-9 and J usage is TRBJ1-5; D may be TRBD1 (6 bases). Trimming left V 7 bases short and J 0 bases short, with 19 bases between. The CDR3 runs to 17 residues. Looked up from germline, CDR1 is SEHNR and CDR2 is FQNEAQ (reference sequence).

This clonotype was seen only a few times. The chain links TRBV2 to TRBJ2-1; TRBD1 aligns across 9 bases. CDR3 length equals 12 residues. Germline V CDR1 and CDR2: SNHLY, FYNNEI. V shed 6 bases and J 12 bases; nucleotides not matched to a gene: 6. The CDR3 DNA reads as TGTGCCAGCAGGGGGGACAGGGTAGGGCAGTTCTTC. Translation: CASRGDRVGQFF.

This clonotype was picked up one time. The chain recombines TRBV19 with TRBJ2-3, with D perhaps TRBD2 (5 bases). Per germline, CDR1 LNHDA and CDR2 SQIVND (reference sequence). CDR3 size: 16 residues. The V end lost 3 bases, the J end lost 2 bases, and 15 bases lay between the germline ends. The CDR3 is CASSMVARAPTDTQYF. In DNA form, the CDR3 reads TGTGCCAGTAGTATGGTAGCGCGGGCACCCACAGATACGCAGTATTTT.

This clonotype was observed many times. V and J are TRBV20-1 and TRBJ2-7; D may be TRBD2 (6 bases). The germline gives CDR1 DFQATT, CDR2 SNEGSKA (reference sequence). V lost 3 bases, J lost 3 bases, and 12 bases lay in between. The CDR3 consists of 13 residues. The CDR3 spells CSASGSGRYEQYF. DNA of the CDR3: TGCAGTGCTAGCGGGAGTGGTCGCTACGAGCAGTACTTC.

This clonotype was counted at least ten times. The chain links TRBV7-2 to TRBJ2-1; 11 bases are shared with TRBD2. CDR1 SGHTA and CDR2 FQGNSA come from the germline V gene. The ends lost 5 bases at V and 4 bases at J; junction bases unmatched: 7. This CDR3 has 16 amino acids. This CDR3 is CASSPPSGRRYNEQFF. CDR3 bases: TGTGCCAGCAGCCCCCCTAGCGGGAGGAGATACAATGAGCAGTTCTTC.

This clonotype was picked up many times. The chain carries TRBV6-2 or TRBV6-3 and TRBJ1-5, with unresolved D. V lost 5 bases to trimming and J lost 1 base, with 12 bases between them. Germline CDR1 is MNHEY and CDR2 is SVGEGT. This CDR3 is built from 15 residues. The CDR3 nucleotides read TGTGCCAGCAGTCCCGATGGACGGAGCAATCAGCCCCAGCATTTT. Amino acid sequence: CASSPDGRSNQPQHF.